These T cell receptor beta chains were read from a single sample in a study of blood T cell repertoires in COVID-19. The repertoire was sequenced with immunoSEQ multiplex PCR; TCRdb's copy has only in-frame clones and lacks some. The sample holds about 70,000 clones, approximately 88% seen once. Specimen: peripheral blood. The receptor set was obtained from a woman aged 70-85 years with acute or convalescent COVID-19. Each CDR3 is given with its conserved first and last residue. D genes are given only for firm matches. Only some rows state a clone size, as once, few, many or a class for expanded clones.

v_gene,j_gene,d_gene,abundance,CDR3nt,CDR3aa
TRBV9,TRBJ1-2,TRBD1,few,TGTGCCAGCAGCGACCAGGGGGCAGGTGGCTACACCTTC,CASSDQGAGGYTF
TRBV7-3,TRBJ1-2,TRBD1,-,TGTGCCAGCAGCTTAACGGGACAGGGAACCCTTAGGGGCTATGGCTACACCTTC,CASSLTGQGTLRGYGYTF
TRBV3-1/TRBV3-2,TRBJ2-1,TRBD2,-,TGTGCCAGCAGCCCCGGACTAGCGGGAGGCAATGAGCAGTTCTTC,CASSPGLAGGNEQFF
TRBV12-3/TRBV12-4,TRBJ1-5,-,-,TGTGCCGTCAGCGTCGGAAATCAGCCCCAGCATTTT,CAVSVGNQPQHF
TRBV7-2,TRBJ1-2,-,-,TGTGCCAGCAGCTACAACCCTAACTATGGCTACACCTTC,CASSYNPNYGYTF
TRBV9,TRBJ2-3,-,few,TGTGCCAGCAGCACCCAAGTACTAGGAGATACGCAGTATTTT,CASSTQVLGDTQYF
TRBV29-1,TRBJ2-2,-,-,TGCAGCGTTGGGGGGCAGGGTATCACCGGGGAGCTGTTTTTT,CSVGGQGITGELFF
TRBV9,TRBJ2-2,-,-,TGTGCCAGCAGCGTGGCCCCTGGGAGGGGGACCACCGGGGAGCTGTTTTTT,CASSVAPGRGTTGELFF
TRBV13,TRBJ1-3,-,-,TGTGCCAGCAGCTTCGGTTCCTTTGGTGGAAACACCATATATTTT,CASSFGSFGGNTIYF
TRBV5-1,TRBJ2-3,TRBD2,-,TGCGCCAGCAGCGTACTAGCGGGTGGGGGGGATACGCAGTATTTT,CASSVLAGGGDTQYF
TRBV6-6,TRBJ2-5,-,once,TGTGCCAGCAGTTACGTTACTGTAGAGACCCAGTACTTC,CASSYVTVETQYF
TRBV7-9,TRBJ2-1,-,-,TGTGCCAGCAGCCCCGGTGGGGTGGCGGGTAATCTTGAGCAGTTCTTC,CASSPGGVAGNLEQFF
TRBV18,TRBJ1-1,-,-,TGTGCCAGCTCACCACGGCAGGTATTGGTGAACACTGAAGCTTTCTTT,CASSPRQVLVNTEAFF
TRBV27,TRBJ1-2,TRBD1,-,TGTGCCAGCAGTTCCTTAGGAGGGGGCCTTGGCTATGGCTACACCTTC,CASSSLGGGLGYGYTF
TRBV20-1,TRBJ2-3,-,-,TGCAGTGCTAGTGCCTTCGGACTTGTCACAGATACGCAGTATTTT,CSASAFGLVTDTQYF
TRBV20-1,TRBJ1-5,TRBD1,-,TGCAGTGCTAGTACAGGGGTAACAGGGCAGCCCCAGCATTTT,CSASTGVTGQPQHF
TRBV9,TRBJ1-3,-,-,TGTGCCAGCAGCGTATTGGAGGGTAGTCTTCCTGGAAACACCATATATTTT,CASSVLEGSLPGNTIYF
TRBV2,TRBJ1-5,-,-,TGTGCCTGCGACATTAATAGCAATCAGCCCCAGCATTTT,CACDINSNQPQHF
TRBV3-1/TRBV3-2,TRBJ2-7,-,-,TGTGCCAGCAGCCCCCTAGCCGGGTACGAGCAGTACTTC,CASSPLAGYEQYF
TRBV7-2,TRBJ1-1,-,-,TGTGCCAGCAGCTTAGTGAGGAACACTGAAGCTTTCTTT,CASSLVRNTEAFF
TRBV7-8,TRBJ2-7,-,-,TGTGCCAGCAGCTTTGGGGCTACCTCAGGGTACGAGCAGTACTTC,CASSFGATSGYEQYF
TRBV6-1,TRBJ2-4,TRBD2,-,TGTGCCAGCCGATGGGGGGGGGAAGCCAAAAACATTCAGTACTTC,CASRWGGEAKNIQYF
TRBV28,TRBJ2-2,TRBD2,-,TGTGCCAGCAGTTCCCCGGGCGGGGGAAACACCGGGGAGCTGTTTTTT,CASSSPGGGNTGELFF
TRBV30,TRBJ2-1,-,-,TGTGCCTGGGGAGGCGGTTCCAACTACAATGAGCAGTTCTTC,CAWGGGSNYNEQFF
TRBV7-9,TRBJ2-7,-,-,TGTGCCAGCAGCTTAGTAACAGGCTACGAGCAGTACTTC,CASSLVTGYEQYF
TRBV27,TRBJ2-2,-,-,TGTGCCAGCAGTTTAAGGGGGTACACCGGGGAGCTGTTTTTT,CASSLRGYTGELFF
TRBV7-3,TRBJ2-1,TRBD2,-,TGTGCCAGCAGCTTAGGGACTAGCGGTTACAATGAGCAGTTCTTC,CASSLGTSGYNEQFF
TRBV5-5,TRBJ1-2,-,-,TGTGCCAGTGGGGAGGGCTATGGCTACACCTTC,CASGEGYGYTF
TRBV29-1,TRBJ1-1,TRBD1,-,TGCAGCGCCTCGGGACAGATGAACACTGAAGCTTTCTTT,CSASGQMNTEAFF
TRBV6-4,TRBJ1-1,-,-,TGTGCCAGCAGTGAATATAGAGACACTGAAGCTTTCTTT,CASSEYRDTEAFF
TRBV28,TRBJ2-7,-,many,TGTGCCAGCAGTCTCCGGGGGGAGCAGTACTTC,CASSLRGEQYF
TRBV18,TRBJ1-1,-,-,TGTGCCAGCTCACGGCCTTCAGGGGCGAACACTGAAGCTTTCTTT,CASSRPSGANTEAFF
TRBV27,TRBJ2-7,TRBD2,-,TGTGCCAGCAGCTTGTTGGCGGGAGGGCCGAGCGAGCAGTACTTC,CASSLLAGGPSEQYF
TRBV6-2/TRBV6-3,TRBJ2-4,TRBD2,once,TGTGCCAGCAGTACCCCGGGACTAGCGGTCTTAGCCAAAAACATTCAGTACTTC,CASSTPGLAVLAKNIQYF
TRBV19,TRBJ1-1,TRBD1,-,TGTGCCAGTAGTAGACAGGGGGCCGACACTGAAGCTTTCTTT,CASSRQGADTEAFF
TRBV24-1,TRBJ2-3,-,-,TGTGCCACCCAAAACACAGATACGCAGTATTTT,CATQNTDTQYF
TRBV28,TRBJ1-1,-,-,TGTGCCAGCAGTTTAGGGGGCGCAGGAAACACTGAAGCTTTCTTT,CASSLGGAGNTEAFF
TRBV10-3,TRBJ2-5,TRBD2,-,TGTGCCATCAGTGGGGGGACTAGCGTCCAAGAGACCCAGTACTTC,CAISGGTSVQETQYF
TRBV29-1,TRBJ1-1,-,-,TGCAGCGTTGCTGGGGGAGGGGGCACTGAAGCTTTCTTT,CSVAGGGGTEAFF
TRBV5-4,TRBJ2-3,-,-,TGTGCCAGCAGCTCCTTAGGGGCCCAAGCCCATACGCAGTATTTT,CASSSLGAQAHTQYF
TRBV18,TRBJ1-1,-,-,TGTGCCAGCTCACTTGGGGCCGACACTGAAGCTTTCTTT,CASSLGADTEAFF
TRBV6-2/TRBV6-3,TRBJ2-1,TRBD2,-,TGTGCCAGCAGTAAATCTAGCGGGAGGGCCTCAGAGCAGTTCTTC,CASSKSSGRASEQFF
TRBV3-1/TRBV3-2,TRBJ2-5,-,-,TGTGCCAGCAGCCAAGAATCGGAGACTAGGGTTCAAGAGACCCAGTACTTC,CASSQESETRVQETQYF
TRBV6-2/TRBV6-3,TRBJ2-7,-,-,TGTGCCAGCAGCCCGGGACACCGATACGAGCAGTACTTC,CASSPGHRYEQYF
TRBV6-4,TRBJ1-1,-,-,TGTGCCAGCAGTGCTCAAGGAGGGTCGAACACTGAAGCTTTCTTT,CASSAQGGSNTEAFF
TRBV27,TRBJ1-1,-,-,TGTGCCAGCAGTTTATCATGGGGGCCAGGGGACACTGAAGCTTTCTTT,CASSLSWGPGDTEAFF
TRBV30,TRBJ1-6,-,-,TGTGCCTGGATCCCCCTCGGAGGTAGCTCCTATAATTCACCCCTCCACTTT,CAWIPLGGSSYNSPLHF
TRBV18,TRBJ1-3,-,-,TGTGCCAGCTCAAAGGCAGGACTCTCTGGAAACACCATATATTTT,CASSKAGLSGNTIYF
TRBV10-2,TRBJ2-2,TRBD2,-,TGCGCCAGCAGAGGGGCGGGAGGGCCCGGGGAGCTGTTTTTT,CASRGAGGPGELFF
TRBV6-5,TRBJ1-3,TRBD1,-,TGTGCCAGTATCCCAGGGGGAGGAAACACCATATATTTT,CASIPGGGNTIYF
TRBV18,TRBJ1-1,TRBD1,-,TGTGCCAGCTCACCGGACAGGTTAAACACTGAAGCTTTCTTT,CASSPDRLNTEAFF
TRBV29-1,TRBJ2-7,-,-,TGCAGCGTTGAAGATGAAGCGGTAGGCTACGAGCAGTACTTC,CSVEDEAVGYEQYF
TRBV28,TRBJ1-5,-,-,TGTGCCAGCAGAATTCGCGGAGCAGGGGTTCAGCCCCAGCATTTT,CASRIRGAGVQPQHF